The clone carrying this TCR beta chain was picked up many times. Its antigen is unknown. This specimen comes from a study of CD8 T cells in ankylosing spondylitis. Germline assignment: CDR1 LGHDT and CDR2 YNNKEL (reference sequence). This CDR3 spans 13 amino acids. The ends were cut back, 4 bases at V and 6 bases at J, with 11 bases in the middle. Findings of the study overall: Fewer than ten highly homologous variants made up a TCR beta motif that seemed to typify ankylosing spondylitis blood.

Libraries for TCR beta were made by quantitative 5'-RACE with molecular barcodes. TCRdb processed the 5' RACE reads anew with MiXCR; each CDR3 protein has one entry. The sample includes about 52,000 distinct CDR3 sequences, 7.4% of them seen just once. V usage is TRBV3-1 and J usage is TRBJ2-3; no definite D call. Sequencing used blood, either unsorted or a sorted T cell fraction (not recorded which). The receptor was isolated from a female donor with ankylosing spondylitis or in good health (not recorded which). This CDR3 is CASSRDMSDTQYF. The CDR3 nucleotides are TGTGCCAGCAGCCGCGATATGAGTGATACGCAGTATTTT.